A selection of T cell receptor beta chains follows, all from one sample in a study of vaccination and CD4 T cells after COVID-19. TCRdb fed the PCR reads into MiXCR, producing one record per CDR3 protein. The table shows some 15,000 distinct CDR3 sequences, with approximately 42% occurring only once. For these receptors, no antigen is known. Specimen: cultured CD4+ T cells from blood. The receptors originated from a human donor with COVID-19. Each CDR3 is given without its conserved first and last residue.

v_call cdr3_aa
TRBV20-1 SAPSDVIYEQY
TRBV9 ASNKDSRVVGGYT
TRBV20-1 SARDWGSSPVGELF
TRBV27 ASSRRGGVGELF
TRBV7-2 ASSLVAGSTEAF
TRBV28 ASSYNPGATNEKLF
TRBV28 ASSPSQISVVPEAF
TRBV11-3 ASSLDPAGVY
TRBV11-3 ASSLVRGSEQF
TRBV19 ASSMLGWGAGNTIY
TRBV18 ASSRWDSDEKLF
TRBV7-9 ASSSSGTGGNQPQH
TRBV25-1 ASSEWGENQPQH
TRBV6-1 ASSEGQGIRNQPQH
TRBV25-1 ASSRGDSSSSYNSPLH
TRBV28 ASSLGSGGTDTQY
TRBV28 ASSLSQGQSGYEQY
TRBV7-2 ASSQSSGTGFSFGYT
TRBV6-1 ASTQPGAGANVLT
TRBV30 AWSEQGVGGYT
TRBV11-3 ASSLVAGVSHNEQF
TRBV19 ASSIQGAQNIQY
TRBV6-1 AGSEAPRSGNQPQH
TRBV11-2 ASSFLRTGRSNGYT
TRBV6-1 ASKKHGTDNYGYT
TRBV6-5 ASSYPGGSFRGGYT
TRBV18 ASSPRQWGGAQETQY